These 23 T cell receptor beta chains originate from one sample sequenced in a study of cytomegalovirus exposure and HLA in healthy donors. This PCR relied on a set of 60 Vbeta primers and 13 Jbeta primers. Profiled with immunoSEQ multiplex PCR; TCRdb holds only in-frame clones, not every one. The sample shows 76,000 or so clones, around 72% of them seen only once. Sequences were obtained from PBMCs. The receptor source for this set is a woman aged 40 to 49 in good health and CMV-seropositive.

This clone was found once. The chain is built from TRBV5-6 and TRBJ2-3, with a weak D call TRBD2 (6 bases). V was cut by 2 bases and J by 4 bases, with 17 bases left in between. The CDR3 consists of 16 residues. The germline gives CDR1 SGHDT, CDR2 YYEEEE. This CDR3 is CASSLLATGGADTQYF. As DNA, the CDR3 is TGTGCCAGCAGCTTACTAGCAACCGGAGGGGCAGATACGCAGTATTTT.

V is TRBV4-1 and J is TRBJ2-5, with TRBD1 identical over 12 bases. Germline V gene sequence: CDR1 MGHRA, CDR2 YSYEKL. The CDR3 spans 17 residues. Unmatched junction bases numbered 7, after V lost 1 base and J lost 4 bases. The CDR3 bases are TGCGCCAGCAGCCAAGCCCCAGGGACAGGGGGCTCAGAGACCCAGTACTTC. This encodes CASSQAPGTGGSETQYF.

V and J are TRBV2 and TRBJ2-7; 10 bases are a match to TRBD2. This CDR3 has 13 amino acids. Germline-derived CDR1 and CDR2 are SNHLY and FYNNEI. J was trimmed by 5 bases and V by 7 bases; bases with no gene match: 5. CDR3 loop: CASKSGRVDEQYF. For the CDR3, the DNA is TGTGCCAGCAAGAGCGGGAGGGTGGACGAGCAGTACTTC.

The gene calls are TRBV7-9 and TRBJ2-7; 7 bases match TRBD2. This CDR3 has 17 residues. V trimming: 1 base; J trimming: 3 bases; junction bases outside the gene matches: 12. Germline CDR1 and CDR2: SEHNR and FQNEAQ (reference sequence). CDR3 DNA: TGTGCCAGCAGCTTAGTCTCTAGGCGACTAGCAAACTACGAGCAGTACTTC. Amino acid sequence: CASSLVSRRLANYEQYF. Together with reference TRBV7-9 and TRBJ2-7, the CDR3 gives the full variable domain: DTGVSQNPRHKITKRGQNVTFRCDPISEHNRLYWYRQTLGQGPEFLTYFQNEAQLEKSRLLSDRFSAERPKGSFSTLEIQRTEQGDSAMYLCASSLVSRRLANYEQYFGPGTRLTVT.

This clone was found a few times. The chain combines TRBV29-1 with TRBJ2-7; TRBD1 matches 7 bases. With 7 bases clipped from V and 3 bases from J, the junction kept 3 bases outside the gene matches. Germline values: CDR1 SQVTM, CDR2 ANQGSEA. The CDR3 is 11 amino acids. CDR3 sequence (DNA): TGCAGCGGACGACAGGGCTACGAGCAGTACTTC. This sequence encodes CSGRQGYEQYF.

This clone turned up a few times. This chain links TRBV6-5 with TRBJ1-6, with D unresolved. This CDR3 is built from 16 residues. Germline CDR1 is MNHEY and CDR2 is SVGAGI. Trimming took off 0 bases at V and 2 bases at J, with 8 bases between the two ends. CDR3 in amino acids: CASSYSRSPYNSPLHF. CDR3 nucleotides: TGTGCCAGCAGTTACTCGAGGTCTCCCTATAATTCACCCCTCCACTTT.

This clone has more than one count but fewer than ten. J is TRBJ1-2 and V is TRBV19, with 7 bases lining up with TRBD1. The CDR3 consists of 15 residues. Germline V gene lookup returns CDR1 LNHDA and CDR2 SQIVND (reference sequence). Trimming took 7 bases from V and 1 from J; bases not matched to a gene: 9. CDR3 in DNA: TGTGCCAGTACTCCGGGACAGCTTTTTAACTATGGCTACACCTTC. This encodes CASTPGQLFNYGYTF.

The chain carries TRBV5-1 and TRBJ2-3; 10 bases align to TRBD2. This CDR3 spans 17 amino acids. CDR1 is SGHRS and CDR2 is YFSETQ in the germline V gene. Trimming removed 0 bases from V and 1 base from J; junction bases left unmatched: 5. CDR3 DNA sequence: TGCGCCAGCAGCTTGGTGGCTAGCGGGAGTGGCACAGATACGCAGTATTTT. It yields the protein CASSLVASGSGTDTQYF.

This clone was recorded once. The rearrangement links TRBV7-9 to TRBJ2-5; D is unclear. The CDR3 covers 16 residues. The V and J ends lost 2 bases and 2 bases respectively, with 15 bases between them. Per the germline V gene, CDR1 is SEHNR and CDR2 is FQNEAQ (reference sequence). Here the CDR3 DNA reads TGTGCCAGCAGCTTACACGCTCAAGTGAGACAAGAGACCCAGTACTTC. It codes for CASSLHAQVRQETQYF. Drawing the rest from reference TRBV7-9 and TRBJ2-5, the complete variable domain is DTGVSQNPRHKITKRGQNVTFRCDPISEHNRLYWYRQTLGQGPEFLTYFQNEAQLEKSRLLSDRFSAERPKGSFSTLEIQRTEQGDSAMYLCASSLHAQVRQETQYFGPGTRLLVL.

V usage is TRBV19 and J usage is TRBJ1-1; D call uncertain. The germline gives CDR1 LNHDA, CDR2 SQIVND (reference sequence). The CDR3 covers 15 residues. Trimming removed 1 base at V and 4 bases at J, with 13 bases between. Here the CDR3 reads CASSIGGQASTEAFF. DNA for the CDR3: TGTGCCAGTAGTATAGGTGGGCAGGCAAGCACTGAAGCTTTCTTT.

The chain is built from TRBV14 and TRBJ2-2; D not resolved. V was cut by 1 base and J by 6 bases, with 12 bases left in between. Germline V gene sequence: CDR1 SGHDN, CDR2 FVKESK. This CDR3 has 15 residues. In DNA, the CDR3 is TGTGCCAGCAGCCAAGCCCCTGCTGTAGCCGGGGAGCTGTTTTTT. It is translated as CASSQAPAVAGELFF.

The chain employs TRBV9 and TRBJ1-3, with D uncertain. V shed 3 bases and J shed 0 bases, with 10 bases lying between them. Germline CDR1 reads SGDLS; CDR2 reads YYNGEE. CDR3 length equals 15 residues. CDR3 residues: CASSDGDYSGNTIYF. In DNA form, the CDR3 reads TGTGCCAGCAGCGACGGGGATTACTCTGGAAACACCATATATTTT.

This clone came up a few times. The rearrangement joins TRBV19 to TRBJ1-1; maybe TRBD1 (6 bases). CDR3 size: 15 residues. The germline CDR1 and CDR2 sequences are LNHDA and SQIVND (reference sequence). The V end was cut by 8 bases, the J end by 1 base, with 17 bases between. The CDR3 is CASSTPDRGNTEAFF. Here the CDR3 DNA reads TGTGCCAGTTCGACTCCGGACAGAGGGAACACTGAAGCTTTCTTT.

The genes are TRBV30 and TRBJ2-7; tentative D call: TRBD1 (6 bases). Deletions cut 4 bases from V and 2 bases from J, with 12 bases between. CDR3 length: 13 amino acids. Per germline, CDR1 GTSNPN and CDR2 SVGIG (reference sequence). The CDR3 nucleotides read TGTGCCTGGACTGGGACATCAACCTACGAGCAGTACTTC. Translating it yields CAWTGTSTYEQYF.

V is TRBV30 and J is TRBJ1-3; TRBD1 aligns across 7 bases. With V trimmed by 2 bases and J by 0 bases, 4 bases remained unmatched. The CDR3 runs 15 residues. Looked up from germline, CDR1 is GTSNPN and CDR2 is SVGIG (reference sequence). For the CDR3, the DNA is TGTGCCTGGAGTAAAGGGGGCCTCTCTGGAAACACCATATATTTT. This translates into CAWSKGGLSGNTIYF.

The sample holds a few counts of this clone. The chain has TRBV27 and TRBJ1-2; D unresolved. There are 15 residues in the CDR3. The germline CDR1 and CDR2 sequences are MNHEY and SMNVEV (reference sequence). V was pared by 4 bases and J by 0 bases, with 12 bases between. For the CDR3, the DNA is TGTGCCAGCAGTTATGAGCGGGCGTCTAACTATGGCTACACCTTC. As protein: CASSYERASNYGYTF.

This clone appeared a few times. The chain has TRBV29-1 and TRBJ1-2, with TRBD1 as a possible D gene (5 bases). Germline assignment: CDR1 SQVTM and CDR2 ANQGSEA. V lost 3 bases and J 3 bases, leaving 20 bases between the germline ends. The CDR3 totals 16 residues. The CDR3 reads CSVDYGSGQLDYGYTF. CDR3 coding DNA: TGCAGCGTTGATTACGGATCAGGGCAGTTAGACTATGGCTACACCTTC.

This clone was seen just once. The genes are TRBV19 and TRBJ1-5; no firm D call. The germline V gene encodes CDR1 LNHDA and CDR2 SQIVND (reference sequence). CDR3 length: 16 amino acids. Trimming stripped 6 bases from V and 4 bases from J, with 19 bases between. The CDR3 DNA reads TGTGCCAGTAGCCTTGGTATGGACGGACTAAATCAGCCCCAGCATTTT. It yields the protein CASSLGMDGLNQPQHF.

This clone has just one count. The rearrangement uses TRBV5-6 and TRBJ2-1; D remains ambiguous. Germline CDR1 SGHDT, CDR2 YYEEEE. The CDR3 contains 14 residues. V gave up 4 bases and J gave up 12 bases, with 20 bases separating them. The CDR3 is CASSPWQVGTLQFF. The DNA for the CDR3 is TGTGCCAGCAGCCCATGGCAGGTAGGAACTCTGCAGTTCTTC.

The gene calls are TRBV4-3 and TRBJ2-1; 12 nucleotides align to TRBD2. CDR3 length equals 21 residues. Losses at the gene ends were 0 bases for V and 1 base for J; bases not matched to a gene: 13. Germline V gives CDR1 LGHNA, CDR2 YSLEER. The CDR3 coding sequence is TGCGCCAGCAGCCAAGATGCACTTGGACTAGCGGGGCCGCGGTCCTACAATGAGCAGTTCTTC. Protein sequence: CASSQDALGLAGPRSYNEQFF.

The rearrangement uses TRBV28 and TRBJ1-1, with D uncertain. The germline V gene encodes CDR1 MDHEN and CDR2 SYDVKM. The CDR3 is made up of 13 amino acids. V was trimmed by 5 bases and J by 1 base, leaving 8 bases between them. The CDR3 here is CASSPQPNTEAFF. In DNA form, the CDR3 reads TGTGCCAGCAGTCCACAACCGAACACTGAAGCTTTCTTT.

CDR3 loop: CASSPPGDSRQQFF. CDR3 in DNA: TGTGCCAGCTCACCACCCGGGGATAGTAGGCAGCAGTTCTTC. The chain links TRBV18 to TRBJ2-1, with TRBD2 as a possible D gene (5 bases). The CDR3 extends over 14 amino acids. The V gene's germline CDR1 is KGHSH and CDR2 LQKENI. The V gene lost 0 bases and the J gene lost 11 bases, with 14 bases spanning the gap.

The rearrangement uses TRBV30 and TRBJ2-7, with 15 bases that match TRBD2. The CDR3 is 19 amino acids. V lost 3 bases and J lost 2; bases outside the gene matches: 14. Germline loops: CDR1 GTSNPN, CDR2 SVGIG (reference sequence). This CDR3 reads CAWRGRTSGGAVLPYEQYF. DNA for the CDR3: TGTGCCTGGAGGGGACGGACTAGCGGGGGGGCAGTCCTTCCCTACGAGCAGTACTTC.